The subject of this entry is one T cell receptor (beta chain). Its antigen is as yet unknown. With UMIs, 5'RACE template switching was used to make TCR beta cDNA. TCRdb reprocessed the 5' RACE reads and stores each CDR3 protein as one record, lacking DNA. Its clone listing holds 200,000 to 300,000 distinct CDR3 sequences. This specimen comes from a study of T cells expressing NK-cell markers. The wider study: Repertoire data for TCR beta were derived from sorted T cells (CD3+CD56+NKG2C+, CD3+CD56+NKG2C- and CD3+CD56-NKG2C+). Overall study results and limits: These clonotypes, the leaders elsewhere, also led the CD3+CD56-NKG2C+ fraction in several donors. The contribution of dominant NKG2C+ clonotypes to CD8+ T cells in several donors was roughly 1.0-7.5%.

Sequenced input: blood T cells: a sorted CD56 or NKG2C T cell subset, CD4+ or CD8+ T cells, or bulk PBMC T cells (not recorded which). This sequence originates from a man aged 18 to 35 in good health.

The CDR3: CASSSPRRFRDTEAFF. The genes are TRBV12-3 or TRBV12-4 and TRBJ1-1; as DNA is missing, the TRBD1 call by TCRdb cannot be tested. CDR3 length: 16 residues.